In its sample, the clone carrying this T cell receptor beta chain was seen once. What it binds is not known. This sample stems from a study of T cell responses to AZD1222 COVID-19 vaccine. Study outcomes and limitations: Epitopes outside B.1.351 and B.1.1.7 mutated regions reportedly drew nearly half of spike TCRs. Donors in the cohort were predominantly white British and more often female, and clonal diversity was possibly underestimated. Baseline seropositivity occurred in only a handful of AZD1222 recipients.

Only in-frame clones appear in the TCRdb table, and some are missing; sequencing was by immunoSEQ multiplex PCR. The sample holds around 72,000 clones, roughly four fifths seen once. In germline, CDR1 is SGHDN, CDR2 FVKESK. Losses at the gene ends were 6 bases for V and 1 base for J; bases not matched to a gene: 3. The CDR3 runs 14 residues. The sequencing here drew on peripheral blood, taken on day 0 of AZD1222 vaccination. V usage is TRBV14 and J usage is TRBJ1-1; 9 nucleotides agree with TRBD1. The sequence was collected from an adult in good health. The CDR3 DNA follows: TGTGCCAGCAGACGGGGACAGGGGAACACTGAAGCTTTCTTT. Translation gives CASRRGQGNTEAFF.